Below, one T cell receptor beta chain is given with its context. Its antigen is not known. This CDR3 is built from 15 residues. The germline gives CDR1 SGDLS, CDR2 YYNGEE. Germline trimming cut 4 bases from V and 6 bases from J; bases unmatched to any gene: 8. The treatment here: oral pan-JAK inhibitor, 5-10 mg twice daily. As the sequencing template, cDNA was produced by extracting RNA and reverse transcribing it. Clones were read by immunoSEQ multiplex PCR, and TCRdb kept only the in-frame ones, dropping some. The sample gives about 140,000 clones, 82% of which show up once; 20% to 25% is in the top ten. This record comes from a study of CD8+ T cells in alopecia areata. Notes on the study in general: Although TCR sharing was seen in mice, sharing across patients was less clear, possibly for HLA-related reasons.

The origin of this receptor is a human donor with alopecia areata. This chain links TRBV9 with TRBJ2-7; 12 bases are a match to TRBD2. The source was CD8+ T cells sorted from blood, collected at week 4, from a patient treated with tofacitinib. The CDR3 DNA sequence: TGTGCCAGCAGCCATCCTAGCGGGGGGGCCAGCGAGCAGTACTTC. It codes for CASSHPSGGASEQYF.